This T cell receptor (beta chain) appears in the sequencing data of a study of blood T cell repertoires in COVID-19. Study information: From T cells, B-cell-depleted T cells, or PBMCs came the material, which was cDNA or gDNA.

CDR3 length: 13 residues. Germline CDR1 and CDR2: LNHDA and SQIVND (reference sequence). Trimming stripped 6 bases from V and 8 bases from J, with 16 bases between. The authors' processing: The assay estimated nucleated cells by amplifying reference gene primers. This table comes from immunoSEQ multiplex PCR, and its TCRdb copy is limited to in-frame clones, with some not included. V and J calls and clone size come straight from that table; D and trimming were deduced from the DNA. The data contain roughly 340,000 clones, about 93% of them singletons. Sequencing was done on a sample of peripheral blood. J is TRBJ1-2 and V is TRBV19; no definite D call. The TCR sequence derives from a woman younger than 35 who had recovered from COVID-19. DNA for the CDR3: TGTGCCAGTAGGCAGACGGAGGCGGCGGGCTACACCTTC. Translating gives CASRQTEAAGYTF.